One sample yielded the 24 T cell receptor beta chains listed below, sequenced in a study of patients and donors after allogeneic stem cell transplantation. From the RT-PCR reads, TCRdb called clonotypes with MiXCR, one entry per CDR3 protein. The table includes about 96,000 distinct CDR3 sequences, 48% detected once. The specimen sequenced was blood, either unsorted or a sorted T cell fraction (not recorded which). Source of these receptors: a human donor who was either an allogeneic HSCT recipient or a stem cell or donor lymphocyte infusion donor (not recorded which). It is not recorded whose cells these are; they may come from a transplant donor.

This clonotype was counted only a few times. The genes are TRBV3-1 and TRBJ1-5; 9 nucleotides align to TRBD1. Per the germline V gene, CDR1 is LGHDT and CDR2 is YNNKEL (reference sequence). The V gene end was trimmed by 4 bases and the J gene end by 5 bases; junction bases not matched to a gene: 6. This CDR3 has 15 amino acids. As DNA, the CDR3 is TGTGCCAGCAGCCGACCGACAGGGGGGCATCAGCCCCAGCATTTT. Residues: CASSRPTGGHQPQHF.

The V gene is TRBV18, the J gene TRBJ1-1; TRBD1 agrees at 10 bases. The CDR3 runs 15 residues. The V and J ends lost 4 bases and 3 bases, in that order; junction bases with no gene match: 5. Germline CDR1 reads KGHSH; CDR2 reads LQKENI. DNA for the CDR3: TGTGCCAGCTCACACGGGACAGGGGCGGACACTGAAGCTTTCTTT. Protein product: CASSHGTGADTEAFF. Complete variable domain (other parts from reference TRBV18 and TRBJ1-1): NAGVMQNPRHLVRRRGQEARLRCSPMKGHSHVYWYRQLPEEGLKFMVYLQKENIIDESGMPKERFSAEFPKEGPSILRIQQVVRGDSAAYFCASSHGTGADTEAFFGQGTRLTVV.

In DNA form, the CDR3 reads TGTGCCAGCAGCTTCACGGGAGGTAGTACGGATGAGCAGTTCTTC. The encoded protein is CASSFTGGSTDEQFF. The chain carries TRBV11-2 and TRBJ2-1, with 7 nucleotides matching TRBD2. This CDR3 is 15 amino acids long. Germline-derived CDR1 and CDR2 are SGHAT and FQNNGV. Trimming removed 3 bases from V and 8 bases from J; junction bases left unmatched: 10.

J is TRBJ2-7 and V is TRBV5-6; a possible D gene is TRBD2 (7 bases). This CDR3 has 14 residues. V lost 4 bases and J lost 5, with 16 bases in between. Germline CDR1 reads SGHDT; CDR2 reads YYEEEE. In DNA form, the CDR3 reads TGTGCCAGCAGCCCGGGGGGCCATTCTGACGAGCAGTACTTC. Its translation is CASSPGGHSDEQYF.

The chain is built from TRBV19 and TRBJ1-1; no reliable D call. Germline assignment: CDR1 LNHDA and CDR2 SQIVND (reference sequence). The CDR3 has 14 amino acids. The germline V and J ends were trimmed by 7 bases and 4 bases, with 16 bases remaining between them. Here the CDR3 DNA reads TGTGCCAGTAATAACGAGGGTAAATTCACTGAAGCTTTCTTT. Protein: CASNNEGKFTEAFF.

This rearrangement joins TRBV6-2 or TRBV6-3 to TRBJ2-1; 9 positions match TRBD2. V shed 7 bases, J shed 3 bases, and the junction held 7 bases outside the gene matches. The length of the CDR3 is 15 residues. Germline CDR1 MNHEY, CDR2 SVGEGT. As DNA, the CDR3 is TGTGCCAGCAAACCCCCTAGCGGGAACTACAATGAGCAGTTCTTC. The encoded protein is CASKPPSGNYNEQFF.

The V call is TRBV4-3, the J call TRBJ1-6, with 7 bases fitting TRBD1. The V gene's germline CDR1 is LGHNA and CDR2 YSLEER. V gave up 8 bases and J gave up 4 bases; unmatched junction bases: 8. The CDR3 is made up of 15 amino acids. CDR3 sequence (DNA): TGCGCCAGCGGAAACAGGGGATCTTATAATTCACCCCTCCACTTT. Its translation is CASGNRGSYNSPLHF.

The rearrangement uses TRBV18 and TRBJ2-3; maybe TRBD2 (6 bases). Per the germline V gene, CDR1 is KGHSH and CDR2 is LQKENI. Deletions cut 0 bases from V and 8 bases from J, with 18 bases between. The CDR3 consists of 16 residues. The DNA of the CDR3 is TGTGCCAGCTCACCACCGGCGGAACACCACGGGGGTACGCAGTATTTT. Translation gives CASSPPAEHHGGTQYF.

The chain's CDR3 is CASSSHRDSPYEQYF. CDR3 bases: TGTGCCAGCAGTTCTCACCGGGACTCTCCCTACGAGCAGTACTTC. The V call is TRBV28, the J call TRBJ2-7, with D maybe TRBD2 (6 bases). Germline assignment: CDR1 MDHEN and CDR2 SYDVKM. Trimming took off 4 bases at V and 2 bases at J, with 15 bases between the two ends. This CDR3 has 15 residues.

The sample holds a few counts of this clonotype. The chain links TRBV6-6 to TRBJ1-2; D perhaps matches TRBD1 (6 bases). Germline-derived CDR1 and CDR2 are MNHNY and SVGAGI (reference sequence). The CDR3 spans 14 residues. With 5 bases removed from V and 3 bases from J, the gap between germline ends came to 13 bases. The CDR3 DNA reads TGTGCCAGCAGTCTGGACAGCCCCTACTATGGCTACACCTTC. As protein: CASSLDSPYYGYTF.

The rearrangement links TRBV7-9 to TRBJ2-3; 12 positions match TRBD2. Germline CDR1 is SEHNR and CDR2 is FQNEAQ (reference sequence). This CDR3 region has 16 residues. V was clipped by 3 bases and J by 6 bases; unmatched bases: 7. The DNA for the CDR3 is TGTGCCAGCAGCTTGGCGACTAGCGGGAGCGTGGATACGCAGTATTTT. This encodes CASSLATSGSVDTQYF.

J is TRBJ1-3 and V is TRBV6-6; 10 bases map to TRBD1. The CDR3 extends over 18 amino acids. Trimming took 4 bases from V and 3 from J; bases not matched to a gene: 12. Germline CDR1 MNHNY, CDR2 SVGAGI (reference sequence). CDR3 protein: CASSWGQGIGTLGNTIYF. The DNA for the CDR3 is TGTGCCAGCAGTTGGGGACAGGGGATTGGAACTCTTGGAAACACCATATATTTT.

This clonotype was counted only a few times. The chain combines TRBV28 with TRBJ1-4; no firm D call. Trimming took off 5 bases at V and 4 bases at J, with 11 bases between the two ends. The CDR3 is made up of 14 amino acids. The germline CDR1 and CDR2 sequences are MDHEN and SYDVKM. The CDR3 loop is CASSRRSRNEKLFF. The CDR3 DNA is TGTGCCAGCAGTCGACGGTCCCGTAATGAAAAACTGTTTTTT.

The chain uses TRBV4-3 and TRBJ1-6; D uncertain. This CDR3 contains 14 residues. With 2 bases removed from V and 8 bases from J, the gap between germline ends came to 10 bases. The germline gives CDR1 LGHNA, CDR2 YSLEER. The CDR3 bases are TGCGCCAGCAGCCAAATAGGACGGGATTCACCCCTCCACTTT. It codes for CASSQIGRDSPLHF.

The chain recombines TRBV27 with TRBJ2-1; D not resolved. Deletions cut 4 bases from V and 8 bases from J, with 12 bases between. This CDR3 contains 13 residues. CDR1 is MNHEY, CDR2 SMNVEV, per germline (reference sequence). The chain's CDR3 is CASSSTVEDEQFF. In DNA form, the CDR3 reads TGTGCCAGCAGTTCAACAGTAGAGGATGAGCAGTTCTTC.

This chain connects TRBV7-3 to TRBJ2-2; no clear D. Germline V CDR1 and CDR2: SGHTA, FQGTGA. This CDR3 contains 13 residues. Trimming removed 3 bases from V and 1 base from J, with 3 bases in between. CDR3 sequence reads: CASSFENTGELFF. The CDR3, as DNA: TGTGCCAGCAGCTTTGAGAACACCGGGGAGCTGTTTTTT.

A few counts support this clonotype. CDR3 amino acids: CAISESGRGTQYF. As DNA, the CDR3 is TGTGCCATCAGTGAGTCCGGACGCGGGACCCAGTACTTC. V usage is TRBV10-3 and J usage is TRBJ2-5; D not certain. CDR3 length: 13 amino acids. In germline, CDR1 is ENHRY, CDR2 SYGVKD. Trimming shortened V by 0 bases and J by 7 bases, and 9 bases separated the two germline ends.

This clonotype was found once. The V gene is TRBV20-1, the J gene TRBJ1-4; 9 nucleotides agree with TRBD1. The CDR3 totals 13 residues. Germline CDR1 and CDR2: DFQATT and SNEGSKA (reference sequence). Unmatched junction bases numbered 5, after V lost 4 bases and J lost 8 bases. CDR3 residues: CSAKTGGYEKLFF. CDR3 coding DNA: TGCAGTGCTAAGACAGGGGGATACGAAAAACTGTTTTTT.

The chain links TRBV7-9 to TRBJ2-1; D is perhaps TRBD2 (5 bases). The CDR3 runs to 17 residues. Trimming took off 3 bases at V and 8 bases at J, with 23 bases between the two ends. Germline CDR1 SEHNR, CDR2 FQNEAQ (reference sequence). As DNA, the CDR3 is TGTGCCAGCAGCTTCCCACAACTAGGACCGGAGTTCCATGAGCAGTTCTTC. This encodes CASSFPQLGPEFHEQFF.

The gene calls are TRBV6-2 or TRBV6-3 and TRBJ1-5, with D possibly TRBD1 on 6 matching bases. The CDR3 is 19 amino acids. V was shortened by 2 bases and J by 5 bases, with 25 bases between the two germline ends. CDR1 is MNHEY and CDR2 is SVGEGT in the germline V gene. CDR3 sequence reads: CASSYPEFGFWDTYQPQHF. The CDR3 DNA reads TGTGCCAGCAGTTACCCGGAGTTCGGGTTCTGGGACACCTATCAGCCCCAGCATTTT.

The chain joins TRBV12-3 or TRBV12-4 to TRBJ1-1; perhaps TRBD1 as D (5 bases). Trimming removed 6 bases from V and 1 base from J, with 15 bases in between. This CDR3 has 15 amino acids. For the CDR3, the DNA is TGTGCCAGCAGCCACTCCGGCGGGACGAACACTGAAGCTTTCTTT. It specifies CASSHSGGTNTEAFF.

This clonotype came up a few times. The chain joins TRBV20-1 to TRBJ2-7; D is ambiguous. This CDR3 comprises 13 residues. Trimming stripped 1 base from V and 2 bases from J, with 9 bases between. Germline CDR1 reads DFQATT; CDR2 reads SNEGSKA (reference sequence). CDR3 nucleotides: TGCAGTGCTAGAGGCGTGCTAGCCTACGAGCAGTACTTC. It encodes CSARGVLAYEQYF.

The chain has TRBV5-1 and TRBJ2-7; TRBD2 agrees at 9 bases. From germline, CDR1 is SGHRS and CDR2 YFSETQ. V shed 0 bases, J shed 2 bases, and the junction held 3 bases outside the gene matches. The CDR3 length is 15 residues. The CDR3 sequence is CASSLGASGTYEQYF. The CDR3 DNA sequence: TGCGCCAGCAGCTTGGGGGCTAGCGGGACCTACGAGCAGTACTTC. The full variable domain, in which reference TRBV5-1 and TRBJ2-7 provide the parts outside the CDR3, is KAGVTQTPRYLIKTRGQQVTLSCSPISGHRSVSWYQQTPGQGLQFLFEYFSETQRNKGNFPGRFSGRQFSNSRSEMNVSTLELGDSALYLCASSLGASGTYEQYFGPGTRLTVT.

The rearrangement uses TRBV18 and TRBJ1-5; D gene ambiguous. This CDR3 spans 15 amino acids. The V end lost 3 bases, the J end lost 6 bases, and 15 bases lay between the germline ends. In germline, CDR1 is KGHSH, CDR2 LQKENI. For the CDR3, the DNA is TGTGCCAGCTCACCCCTCGGGGTCCCGGGTCAGCCCCAGCATTTT. Amino acid sequence: CASSPLGVPGQPQHF. The full variable domain, with the rest looked up from reference TRBV18 and TRBJ1-5, is NAGVMQNPRHLVRRRGQEARLRCSPMKGHSHVYWYRQLPEEGLKFMVYLQKENIIDESGMPKERFSAEFPKEGPSILRIQQVVRGDSAAYFCASSPLGVPGQPQHFGDGTRLSIL.